This T cell receptor (beta chain) comes out of a study of vaccination and CD4 T cells after COVID-19. Study overall: Post-COVID sampling occurred a median about 100 days after diagnosis (range 35 to 161). Investigators stimulated cells with overlapping spike peptides drawn from SARS-CoV-2, HCoV-NL63, HCoV-OC43 and HCoV-229E.

Overall study findings and caveats: The median proportion of reactive clones detected only post-vaccination in convalescent patients was around 86%.

Oncomine TCR Beta short-read sequencing was applied to DNA from cultured CD4+ T cells. In TCRdb, the PCR reads were re-called with MiXCR into one record per CDR3 protein. Of 20,000 to 25,000 distinct CDR3 sequences in the sample, roughly two thirds were seen once. In regard to this clonotype: Its antigen is unidentified.

The CDR3 sequence is 15 residues long. The germline V gene encodes CDR1 LNHDA and CDR2 SQIVND (reference sequence). Trimming stripped 7 bases from V and 4 bases from J, with 19 bases between. Treatment given: approximately 9-day PBMC culture with coronavirus spike peptide pools or control peptides (ViraFEST assay). V usage is TRBV19 and J usage is TRBJ1-2; possibly TRBD1 for D (6 bases). Sequenced material: CD4+ T cells from blood, cultured in vitro, taken after SARS-CoV-2 vaccination. The TCR comes from a human donor who received a COVID-19 vaccine. The CDR3 DNA reads as TGTGCCAGTACCCTGGACAGCCGAAGAGGCTATGGCTACACCTTC. Translation gives CASTLDSRRGYGYTF.